This T cell receptor beta chain is from a study of beta chain features in type 1 diabetes. General observations from the study: TCRB CDR3s from Type 1 diabetes patients were moderately but significantly shorter in all four CD4+ subsets.

The V gene's germline CDR1 is SNHLY and CDR2 FYNNEI. The CDR3 contains 13 residues. V shed 5 bases, J shed 11 bases, and the junction held 8 bases outside the gene matches. cDNA synthesis used the whole RNA isolate, giving expressed TCRB sequences. The method was immunoSEQ multiplex PCR; TCRdb's version includes in-frame clones alone and lacks a portion of them. The sample has almost 350,000 clones; around 8.5% are singletons. A word on this clone: Its antigen remains unidentified.

The chain joins TRBV2 to TRBJ1-4, with 7 bases that match TRBD1. The sequence was obtained from a young man with type 1 diabetes. What was sequenced was central memory CD4+ T cells from blood. For the CDR3, the DNA is TGTGCCAGCAGTCCCTCGACAGGGAGGAAACTGTTTTTT. This sequence encodes CASSPSTGRKLFF.